This T cell receptor beta chain is drawn from a study of T cells in Graves' hyperthyroidism and ophthalmopathy. Study-level findings and limits: Most thyroid clonotypes expanded above 0.001 appeared in blood too.

Many counts were recorded for this clonotype. Its specificity is unknown. Its ends do not fully match the called genes, so a read error is possible. Orbital computed tomography and thyroid ultrasound, together with serum TRAb and thyroxine and clinical symptoms, were used for diagnoses. CDR3 length equals 15 residues. Germline CDR1 reads SGHTA; CDR2 reads FQGNSA. The CDR3 regions of TCR beta were amplified from RNA transcripts. Researchers ran a first-round RT-PCR on the TCR CDR3 using the HTBI primer set. TCRdb analysed the multiplex PCR reads with MiXCR anew, one entry per CDR3 protein. The sample contains hundreds of thousands of distinct CDR3 sequences, around 14% of which appear only once.

The TCR comes from a woman aged 18-29 years with Graves' hyperthyroidism. The chain employs TRBV7-2 and TRBJ2-3, with D perhaps TRBD1 (6 bases). Sequencing was carried out using blood. The CDR3 sequence is CASNLAQGGADTQYF. DNA for the CDR3: TGTGCCAGCAACTTAGCACAGGGTGGCGCAGATACGCAGTATTTT.